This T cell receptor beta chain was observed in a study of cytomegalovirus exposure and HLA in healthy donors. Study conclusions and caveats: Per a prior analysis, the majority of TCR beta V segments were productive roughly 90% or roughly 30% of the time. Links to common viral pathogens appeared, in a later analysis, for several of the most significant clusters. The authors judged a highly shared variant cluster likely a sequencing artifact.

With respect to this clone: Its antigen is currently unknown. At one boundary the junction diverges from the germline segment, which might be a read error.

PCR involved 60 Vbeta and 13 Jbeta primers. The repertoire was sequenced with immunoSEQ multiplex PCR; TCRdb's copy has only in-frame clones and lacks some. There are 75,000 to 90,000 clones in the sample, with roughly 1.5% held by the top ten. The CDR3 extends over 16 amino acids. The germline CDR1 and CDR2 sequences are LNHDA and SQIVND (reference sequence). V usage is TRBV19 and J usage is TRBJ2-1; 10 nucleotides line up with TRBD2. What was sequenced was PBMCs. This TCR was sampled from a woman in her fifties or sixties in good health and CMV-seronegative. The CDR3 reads CASNIQSGRAYNEQFF. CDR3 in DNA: TGTGCCAGTAATATACAAAGCGGGAGGGCTTACAATGAGCAGTTCTTC.